This T cell receptor (beta chain) was obtained from a study of blood T cells in healthy people across ages. CDR1 MNHEY and CDR2 SMNVEV come from the germline V gene (reference sequence). The CDR3 totals 16 residues. The V end lost 5 bases, the J end lost 2 bases, and 19 bases lay between the germline ends. The second PCR ran roughly 6 to 11 cycles with a sample-barcoded 5' primer and J-beta primers. MiXCR, applied by TCRdb to the 5' RACE reads, yields one record per CDR3 protein. The sample consists of around 1.5 million distinct CDR3 sequences, 30% to 35% of them appearing once. V is TRBV27 and J is TRBJ2-7; D perhaps matches TRBD2 (5 bases). This receptor was taken from a woman between 25 and 40 years old in good health. Material for sequencing was blood. CDR3 in DNA: TGTGCCAGCAGTCACCAGCTAGCAGGAACCCCCTACGAGCAGTACTTC. This sequence encodes CASSHQLAGTPYEQYF.